Below, one T cell receptor (beta chain) is given with its context. What this receptor recognizes is not known. Base qualities are not recorded, but no much larger clone differs from it by a single base. Each collaborating institution followed its own protocols to collect whole blood in K2EDTA tubes. For TCRbeta analysis, collaborators shipped samples as frozen whole blood, isolated PBMCs, or DNA extracted from either of those sample types. The data belong to a study of blood T cell repertoires in COVID-19 (dated by TCRdb to between 2020 and 2021). General notes on the study: Samples covering the acute and convalescent phases of COVID-19 were provided by collaborators in the United States, Italy and Spain. Samples came from the ongoing ImmuneRACE study (first 160 participants) plus 1,254 subjects from 6 global collaborators. Nearly every sample came with metadata listing a de-identified subject ID, COVID-19 status, age in years and sex. HLA class I and class II types, where available, came from metadata supplied by the sample provider rather than from assay-based typing. The repertoires were released in a freely available public database meant as a resource for research on the immune response to SARS-CoV-2. The prospective study material was composed of cDNA or gDNA derived from T cells, B-cell-depleted T cells, or PBMCs. Subjects who had been exposed to COVID-19, were actively infected with it, or had recovered from it provided the deeply sampled blood TCRbeta repertoires that made up the dataset.

Paper-wide results and their limitations: The quantity of clinical and demographic metadata differed by source and by participant and was supplied without curation.

TCRbeta CDR3 regions were amplified from genomic DNA by means of the immunoSEQ Assay, a bias-controlled multiplex PCR. Per the original workflow: Nucleated cell counts per sample were estimated from amplification of reference gene primers within the assay. Sequence reads were collapsed and filtered to measure the absolute abundance of every unique TCRbeta CDR3 rearrangement. Productive Simpson clonality was computed per sample as the square root of Simpson's diversity index over productive rearrangements. TCRdb took over this immuneACCESS table, retaining in-frame rearrangements with V and J assigned. Such tables are incomplete; in checked studies, under half of the missing clones stem from an unresolved V gene, and the remainder is unexplained. V and J calls plus clone size are reproduced from that table; the DNA served to infer D and trimming. The sample table shows 55,000 to 80,000 clones, and about 87% are seen once. About 2.1% of the sample is in the top ten clones.

The sequenced sample was peripheral blood. The receptor's source is a human donor in a cohort sampled during active COVID-19.

The base sequence is TGTGCCAGCAGCCGGACAGGGGGCACCTATCAGCCCCAGCATTTT. Its product reads: CASSRTGGTYQPQHF. The rearrangement joined TRBV11-2 to TRBJ1-5; 11 junctional bases match TRBD1. The cysteine opens and the phenylalanine closes a CDR3 of 15 amino acids. The only DNA kept is the CDR3, 45 bases in frame from the first base. The germline V gene yields SGHAT for CDR1 and FQNNGV for CDR2. For this chain, trimming is 5 bases at the V end and 5 bases at the J end, and the number of junction bases without a gene match is 5.